Here is one T cell receptor (beta chain) with its context. The sample belongs to a study of blood T cell repertoires in COVID-19. Study details: Acute-phase and convalescent COVID-19 samples originated in the United States, Italy and Spain. PBMCs, B-cell-depleted T cells, or T cells provided the cDNA or gDNA that made up the material.

The CDR3 is 16 residues long. V was cut by 6 bases and J by 2 bases, with 18 bases left in between. The germline V gene has CDR1 SGHDT and CDR2 YYEEEE. In the original analysis: Using reference gene primer amplification, nucleated cell counts were estimated. Assay used: immunoSEQ multiplex PCR; TCRdb lists only in-frame clones, some missing. The V and J calls and clone size come from that table; D and trimming were worked out from the DNA. The sample lists roughly 43,000 clones, approximately 86% occurring once. The clonotype was recovered from a woman in her sixties or seventies with acute or convalescent COVID-19. This chain links TRBV5-6 with TRBJ2-1; the D gene is possibly TRBD2 (5 bases). The source material was peripheral blood. DNA for the CDR3: TGTGCCAGCACCAAGGGAGACACCAAAACCTACAATGAGCAGTTCTTC. Protein sequence: CASTKGDTKTYNEQFF. Full variable domain (outside the CDR3, taken from reference TRBV5-6 and TRBJ2-1): DAGVTQSPTHLIKTRGQQVTLRCSPKSGHDTVSWYQQALGQGPQFIFQYYEEEERQRGNFPDRFSGHQFPNYSSELNVNALLLGDSALYLCASTKGDTKTYNEQFFGPGTRLTVL.